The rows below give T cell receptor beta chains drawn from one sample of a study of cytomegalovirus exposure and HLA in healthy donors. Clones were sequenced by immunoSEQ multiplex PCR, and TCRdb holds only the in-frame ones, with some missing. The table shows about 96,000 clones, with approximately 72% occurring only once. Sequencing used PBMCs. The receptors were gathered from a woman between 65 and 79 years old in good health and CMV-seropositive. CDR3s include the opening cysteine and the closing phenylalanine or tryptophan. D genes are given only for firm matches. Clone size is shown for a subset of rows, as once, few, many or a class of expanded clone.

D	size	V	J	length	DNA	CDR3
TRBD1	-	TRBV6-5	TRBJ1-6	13	TGTGCCAGCCAAGACAGGGGGAATTCACCCCTCCACTTT	CASQDRGNSPLHF
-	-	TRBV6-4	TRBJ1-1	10	TGTGCCAAGAGCCCCACTGAAGCTTTCTTT	CAKSPTEAFF
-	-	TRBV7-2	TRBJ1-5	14	TGTGCCAGCAGCTTTAAGGGGGGCAATCAGCCCCAGCATTTT	CASSFKGGNQPQHF
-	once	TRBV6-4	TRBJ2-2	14	TGTGCCAGCAGTGTTCAGGGGAACACCGGGGAGCTGTTTTTT	CASSVQGNTGELFF
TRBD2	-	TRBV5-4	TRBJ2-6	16	TGTGCCAGCAGCTTGGGTAGCGGGGCTGGGGCCAACGTCCTGACTTTC	CASSLGSGAGANVLTF
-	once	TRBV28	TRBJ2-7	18	TGTGCCAGCTTCGGCAGGCCTGTCGGGTTGGGGAGATCCTACGAGCAGTACTTC	CASFGRPVGLGRSYEQYF
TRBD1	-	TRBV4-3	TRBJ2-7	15	TGCGCCAGCAGCCATCATTGGACAGGGGACTACGAGCAGTACTTC	CASSHHWTGDYEQYF
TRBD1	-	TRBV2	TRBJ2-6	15	TGTGCCAGCAGTCGACAGGGGGCTGGGGCCAACGTCCTGACTTTC	CASSRQGAGANVLTF
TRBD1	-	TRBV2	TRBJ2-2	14	TGTGCCAGCAGAGGGGACAGGGGAACCGGGGAGCTGTTTTTT	CASRGDRGTGELFF
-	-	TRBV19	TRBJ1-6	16	TGTGCCAGTAGTATAGATGGGCCCCGACAGAATTCACCCCTCCACTTT	CASSIDGPRQNSPLHF
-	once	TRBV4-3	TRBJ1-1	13	TGCGCCAGCAGCCGGGCCACGAACACTGAAGCTTTCTTT	CASSRATNTEAFF
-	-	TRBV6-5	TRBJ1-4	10	TGTGCCAGCATGGGGGGAAAACTGTTTTTT	CASMGGKLFF
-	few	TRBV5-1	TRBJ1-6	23	TGCGCCAGCAGCTTGAGCCCGACAGTATTGACCAAAAGACGTTACCAGGATAATTCACCCCTCCACTTT	CASSLSPTVLTKRRYQDNSPLHF
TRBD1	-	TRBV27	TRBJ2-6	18	TGTGCCAGCAGTTACCGGGACAGAATAATCTCTGGGGCCAACGTCCTGACTTTC	CASSYRDRIISGANVLTF
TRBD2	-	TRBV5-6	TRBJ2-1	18	TGTGCCAGCAGCTTAACTAGGACTAGCGGGAGTATGGGTAATGAGCAGTTCTTC	CASSLTRTSGSMGNEQFF
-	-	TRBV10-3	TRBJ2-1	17	TGTGCCATCAGTGAGTCCACTGACATGAGCTCCTACAATGAGCAGTTCTTC	CAISESTDMSSYNEQFF
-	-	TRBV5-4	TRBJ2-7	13	TGTGCCAGCGGACAGTTCTTCTCCTACGAGCAGTACTTC	CASGQFFSYEQYF
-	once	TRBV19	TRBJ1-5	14	TGTGCCAGTAGCCCCCAACGGAGCAATCAGCCCCAGCATTTT	CASSPQRSNQPQHF
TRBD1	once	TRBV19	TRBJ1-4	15	TGTGCGAGTATCGACAAGGGACAGCCTAATGAAAAACTGTTTTTT	CASIDKGQPNEKLFF
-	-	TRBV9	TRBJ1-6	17	TGTGCCAGCAGCGCCCTACCGGGACAACGAAGTAATTCACCCCTCCACTTT	CASSALPGQRSNSPLHF
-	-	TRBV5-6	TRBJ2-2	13	TGTGCCAGCAGCTTGTGGGAGCCCGGGGAGCTGTTTTTT	CASSLWEPGELFF
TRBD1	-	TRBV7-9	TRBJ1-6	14	TGTGCCAGCAGCTTCGGGACAGAGGTTTCACCCCTCCACTTT	CASSFGTEVSPLHF
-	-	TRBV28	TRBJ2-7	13	TGTGCCAGCAGTCCGGACGGACTTTACGAGCAGTACTTC	CASSPDGLYEQYF
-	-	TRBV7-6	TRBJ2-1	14	TGTGCCAGCAGCTCAAGGGGTTCCTACAATGAGCAGTTCTTC	CASSSRGSYNEQFF
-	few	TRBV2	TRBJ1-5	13	TGTGCCAGCAGCCGCGGGAGCAATCAGCCCCAGCATTTT	CASSRGSNQPQHF
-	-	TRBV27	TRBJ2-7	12	TGTGCCAGCAGTTTGTCCGGAGCCGAGCAGTACTTC	CASSLSGAEQYF
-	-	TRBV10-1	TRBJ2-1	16	TGCGCCAGCAGTGAGTCGGCGGGAACGACCCACAATGAGCAGTTCTTC	CASSESAGTTHNEQFF
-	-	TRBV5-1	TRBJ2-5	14	TGCGCCAGCAGCCCCGGTGTGGACCAAGAGACCCAGTACTTC	CASSPGVDQETQYF
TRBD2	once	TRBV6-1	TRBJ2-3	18	TGTGCCAGCAGTGGAGCGGGAGGATCACCCGAATACACAGATACGCAGTATTTT	CASSGAGGSPEYTDTQYF
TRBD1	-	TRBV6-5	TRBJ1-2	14	TGTGCCAGCAGTTACGGCAGGGGGGACTATGGCTACACCTTC	CASSYGRGDYGYTF
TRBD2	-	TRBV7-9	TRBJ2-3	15	TGTGCCAGCAGTTCCCCCGGGCGGGGGGTTGATACGCAGTATTTT	CASSSPGRGVDTQYF
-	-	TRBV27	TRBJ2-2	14	TGTGCCAGCAGTTTATTAAGGGGATCCGGGGAGCTGTTTTTT	CASSLLRGSGELFF
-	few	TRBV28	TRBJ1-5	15	TGTGCCAGCAGCGAACAACAGGGTATCGGGTGGCCCCAGCATTTT	CASSEQQGIGWPQHF